One and the same sample provided the 26 T cell receptor beta chains below, sequenced in a study of OX40 agonist ivuxolimab in advanced cancers. Sequencing used immunoSEQ multiplex PCR; TCRdb keeps in-frame clones, though not all of them. The data contain tens of thousands of clones, more than 85% of them seen just once; the ten biggest clones take up about 9.4%. The sample here was CD4+ or CD8+ T cells sorted from blood, taken in a trial of the OX40 agonist ivuxolimab. All receptors come from an adult with an advanced solid tumor such as melanoma, head and neck, liver or kidney cancer.

The rearrangement joins TRBV5-4 to TRBJ1-4; D perhaps matches TRBD1 (5 bases). CDR1 SGHNT and CDR2 YYREEE come from the germline V gene (reference sequence). The V gene lost 4 bases and the J gene lost 2 bases, with 9 bases spanning the gap. The CDR3 totals 14 residues. CDR3 coding DNA: TGTGCCAGCAGCAGATGGGACACTAATGAAAAACTGTTTTTT. Translation gives CASSRWDTNEKLFF.

The chain employs TRBV6-1 and TRBJ2-7; weak D call: TRBD1 (6 bases). The CDR3 length is 14 residues. CDR1 and CDR2 from the germline V gene are MNHNS and SASEGT. Trimming took off 3 bases at V and 3 bases at J, with 12 bases between the two ends. CDR3 loop: CASSDPTGYYEQYF. Written as DNA, the CDR3 is TGTGCCAGCAGTGACCCGACAGGATACTACGAGCAGTACTTC.

The V call is TRBV27, the J call TRBJ1-2, with 7 bases aligning to TRBD1. V shed 5 bases and J 5 bases; nucleotides not matched to a gene: 8. The CDR3 is 14 amino acids. Germline values: CDR1 MNHEY, CDR2 SMNVEV (reference sequence). CDR3 sequence: CASSDRDSYYGYTF. CDR3 nucleotide sequence: TGTGCCAGCAGTGACCGGGACAGCTATTATGGCTACACCTTC.

V and J are TRBV19 and TRBJ2-1, with 8 nucleotides matching TRBD2. The CDR3 extends over 14 amino acids. Germline V lookup: CDR1 LNHDA, CDR2 SQIVND (reference sequence). With 3 bases clipped from V and 7 bases from J, the junction kept 5 bases outside the gene matches. The CDR3 coding sequence is TGTGCCAGTAGTATCGACGGGGGGGGTAATGAGCAGTTCTTC. The encoded protein is CASSIDGGGNEQFF.

The chain couples TRBV6-6 to TRBJ1-1, with D uncertain. In germline, CDR1 is MNHNY, CDR2 SVGAGI (reference sequence). CDR3 length: 14 residues. Trimming removed 0 bases at V and 6 bases at J, with 11 bases between. This CDR3 is CASSYSITGSEAFF. The CDR3 nucleotides are TGTGCCAGCAGTTACTCCATTACTGGGTCTGAAGCTTTCTTT.

The chain joins TRBV5-8 to TRBJ2-1; 7 bases line up with TRBD2. The V segment lost 0 bases and the J segment 5 bases; nucleotides outside the gene matches: 8. The CDR3 has 16 amino acids. Germline V gives CDR1 SGHTS, CDR2 YDEGEE. The CDR3 region is CASSLGWGGKDNEQFF. The CDR3 DNA follows: TGTGCCAGCAGCTTGGGGTGGGGAGGGAAGGACAATGAGCAGTTCTTC.

This clone was detected once. CDR3 sequence reads: CASSDGQADTEAFF. CDR3 DNA sequence: TGCGCCAGCAGTGATGGCCAAGCTGACACTGAAGCTTTCTTT. This chain uses TRBV10-1 with TRBJ1-1; D call uncertain. The CDR3 loop spans 14 amino acids. Trimming cost V 3 bases and J 3 bases, with 11 bases left between them. Germline CDR1 is WNHNN and CDR2 is SYGVQD (reference sequence).

The chain carries TRBV11-2 and TRBJ2-1, with a weak D call TRBD2 (5 bases). V shed 5 bases and J shed 0 bases, with 14 bases lying between them. CDR1 is SGHAT and CDR2 is FQNNGV in the germline V gene. This CDR3 contains 16 residues. In DNA, the CDR3 is TGTGCCAGCAGCCCCGGGGTGGAGAGCTCCTACAATGAGCAGTTCTTC. It yields the protein CASSPGVESSYNEQFF.

This chain joins TRBV25-1 and TRBJ2-5; D unresolved. The ends were cut back, 0 bases at V and 5 bases at J, with 7 bases in the middle. Germline V gene lookup returns CDR1 MGHDK and CDR2 SYGVNS. This CDR3 contains 13 residues. The CDR3 nucleotides read TGTGCCAGCAGTGAATATATAGAGGAGACCCAGTACTTC. Amino acid sequence: CASSEYIEETQYF.

The rearrangement links TRBV7-6 to TRBJ2-3, with a possible D match to TRBD1 (5 bases). The germline V and J ends were trimmed by 2 bases and 1 base, with 7 bases remaining between them. CDR1 and CDR2 from the germline V gene are SGHVS and FNYEAQ. This CDR3 region has 14 residues. CDR3 bases: TGTGCCAGCAGCTTACTAGGGGGCACAGATACGCAGTATTTT. This sequence encodes CASSLLGGTDTQYF.

The chain employs TRBV7-9 and TRBJ2-2, with 8 bases that match TRBD2. The V gene's germline CDR1 is SEHNR and CDR2 FQNEAQ (reference sequence). This CDR3 is 15 amino acids long. V lost 5 bases to trimming and J lost 6 bases; unmatched junction nucleotides: 8. CDR3 sequence: CASSHGLAPSGELFF. In DNA form, the CDR3 reads TGTGCCAGCAGCCACGGACTAGCTCCGTCCGGGGAGCTGTTTTTT.

The DNA for the CDR3 is TGCGCCAGCAGCCAACTAACAGGGGAAGACGAGCAGTACTTC. Residues: CASSQLTGEDEQYF. The rearrangement joins TRBV4-3 to TRBJ2-7, with 7 bases lining up with TRBD1. CDR3 length: 14 residues. V lost 2 bases, J lost 5 bases, and 6 bases stayed unmatched. The germline V gene encodes CDR1 LGHNA and CDR2 YSLEER.

V gene TRBV11-2 combines with J gene TRBJ2-5; 8 bases agree with TRBD2. J gave up 5 bases and V 5 bases, and 19 bases lay outside the gene matches. CDR1 is SGHAT, CDR2 FQNNGV, per germline. The CDR3 extends over 18 amino acids. CDR3 DNA: TGTGCCAGCAGCGACTTCCCCAGACTAGCGCGAGGGGCGGAGACCCAGTACTTC. Its protein product is CASSDFPRLARGAETQYF.

V usage is TRBV27 and J usage is TRBJ2-1; 9 bases align to TRBD2. This CDR3 region has 18 residues. Trimming cost V 0 bases and J 2 bases; bases outside gene matches: 8. Germline V gives CDR1 MNHEY, CDR2 SMNVEV (reference sequence). The CDR3 protein is CASSLSIWTSEPYNEQFF. The DNA for the CDR3 is TGTGCCAGCAGTTTATCCATCTGGACTAGCGAACCCTACAATGAGCAGTTCTTC.

J is TRBJ1-1 and V is TRBV4-3, with a possible D match to TRBD1 (5 bases). The V gene lost 8 bases and the J gene lost 2 bases, with 15 bases spanning the gap. This CDR3 is built from 14 residues. CDR1 is LGHNA and CDR2 is YSLEER in the germline V gene. The CDR3 protein is CASGSWGGNTEAFF. CDR3 nucleotide sequence: TGCGCCAGCGGTTCCTGGGGGGGAAACACTGAAGCTTTCTTT.

The rearrangement joins TRBV4-1 to TRBJ1-2, with 7 bases aligning to TRBD1. The CDR3 loop spans 14 amino acids. The germline V gene has CDR1 MGHRA and CDR2 YSYEKL. V was pared by 1 base and J by 5 bases, with 4 bases of the junction left unmatched. In nucleotides, the CDR3 is TGCGCCAGCAGCCAAGTGGCGACAGGGTATGGCTACACCTTC. Residues: CASSQVATGYGYTF.

V usage is TRBV29-1 and J usage is TRBJ1-1; 10 bases align to TRBD1. Looked up from germline, CDR1 is SQVTM and CDR2 is ANQGSEA. The V segment lost 7 bases and the J segment 6 bases; nucleotides outside the gene matches: 8. This CDR3 contains 13 residues. This chain's CDR3 is CSAGTGEFAEAFF. CDR3 nucleotides: TGCAGCGCAGGGACAGGGGAGTTCGCTGAAGCTTTCTTT.

The chain recombines TRBV7-9 with TRBJ2-3; D is perhaps TRBD1 (5 bases). CDR3 length: 16 amino acids. Germline V gene data show CDR1 as SEHNR and CDR2 as FQNEAQ (reference sequence). The ends were cut back, 5 bases at V and 0 bases at J, with 15 bases in the middle. Written as DNA, the CDR3 is TGTGCCAGCAGCCCGCGACCGACAGAGAGCACAGATACGCAGTATTTT. It specifies CASSPRPTESTDTQYF.

This rearrangement joins TRBV19 to TRBJ2-5, with D tentatively TRBD2 (6 bases). V dropped 5 bases and J dropped 4 bases, with 11 bases sitting between them. CDR3 length equals 13 residues. In germline, CDR1 is LNHDA, CDR2 SQIVND (reference sequence). In DNA, the CDR3 is TGTGCCAGTAGTTGGGTGGGGGGAGAGACCCAGTACTTC. Translated: CASSWVGGETQYF.

The V and J genes are TRBV6-1 and TRBJ1-2; D not resolved. Per germline, CDR1 MNHNS and CDR2 SASEGT. CDR3 length equals 9 residues. The ends were cut back, 7 bases at V and 5 bases at J, with 2 bases in the middle. CDR3: CASKYGYTF. The DNA for the CDR3 is TGTGCCAGCAAGTATGGCTACACCTTC.

The chain is built from TRBV11-2 and TRBJ2-7; 9 nucleotides align to TRBD1. Per germline, CDR1 SGHAT and CDR2 FQNNGV. This CDR3 has 17 residues. After removal of 0 bases from V and 4 bases from J, the junction contained 10 bases not matched to a gene. The CDR3 protein is CASSLEPGTGKLYEQYF. The DNA for the CDR3 is TGTGCCAGCAGCTTAGAGCCGGGGACAGGGAAGCTATACGAGCAGTACTTC.

This chain connects TRBV5-8 to TRBJ1-5; 10 nucleotides agree with TRBD1. The CDR3 extends over 15 amino acids. Germline V gene lookup returns CDR1 SGHTS and CDR2 YDEGEE. With V trimmed by 1 base and J by 5 bases, 3 bases remained unmatched. This CDR3 reads CASSLYGTGDQPQHF. For the CDR3, the DNA is TGTGCCAGCAGCTTGTATGGGACAGGGGATCAGCCCCAGCATTTT.

The CDR3 loop is CASARSPEHNTEAFF. As DNA, the CDR3 is TGTGCCAGTGCACGTAGTCCAGAACATAACACTGAAGCTTTCTTT. The chain uses TRBV2 and TRBJ1-1; D remains unclear. CDR3 size: 15 residues. Trimming cost V 9 bases and J 2 bases, with 19 bases left between them. CDR1 is SNHLY and CDR2 is FYNNEI in the germline V gene. The full variable domain, its missing parts supplied by reference TRBV2 and TRBJ1-1, is EPEVTQTPSHQVTQMGQEVILRCVPISNHLYFYWYRQILGQKVEFLVSFYNNEISEKSEIFDDQFSVERPDGSNFTLKIRSTKLEDSAMYFCASARSPEHNTEAFFGQGTRLTVV.

The genes are TRBV5-4 and TRBJ2-1, with 13 bases matching TRBD2. CDR3 length equals 15 residues. Trimming removed 1 base from V and 9 bases from J; junction bases left unmatched: 4. Germline V gives CDR1 SGHNT, CDR2 YYREEE (reference sequence). The CDR3 bases are TGTGCCAGCAGCTTGTGGACTAGCGGGAGTTTTGAGCAGTTCTTC. The encoded protein is CASSLWTSGSFEQFF. Based on the CDR3 plus reference TRBV5-4 and TRBJ2-1, the full variable domain is ETGVTQSPTHLIKTRGQQVTLRCSSQSGHNTVSWYQQALGQGPQFIFQYYREEENGRGNFPPRFSGLQFPNYSSELNVNALELDDSALYLCASSLWTSGSFEQFFGPGTRLTVL.

This rearrangement joins TRBV4-3 to TRBJ1-6; 8 bases are a match to TRBD1. V gave up 4 bases and J gave up 6 bases; unmatched junction bases: 5. CDR1 LGHNA and CDR2 YSLEER come from the germline V gene. The CDR3 runs 15 residues. In DNA form, the CDR3 reads TGCGCCAGCAGCCGCTCAGGGGGCAGTAATTCACCCCTCCACTTT. Translating it yields CASSRSGGSNSPLHF.

The rearrangement links TRBV4-3 to TRBJ2-5; TRBD2 agrees at 9 bases. Germline CDR1 reads LGHNA; CDR2 reads YSLEER. The V segment lost 0 bases and the J segment 5 bases; nucleotides outside the gene matches: 10. The CDR3 totals 17 residues. In DNA form, the CDR3 reads TGCGCCAGCAGCCAAGATTCTAGCGGGATAGGGTGGGAGACCCAGTACTTC. It yields the protein CASSQDSSGIGWETQYF.